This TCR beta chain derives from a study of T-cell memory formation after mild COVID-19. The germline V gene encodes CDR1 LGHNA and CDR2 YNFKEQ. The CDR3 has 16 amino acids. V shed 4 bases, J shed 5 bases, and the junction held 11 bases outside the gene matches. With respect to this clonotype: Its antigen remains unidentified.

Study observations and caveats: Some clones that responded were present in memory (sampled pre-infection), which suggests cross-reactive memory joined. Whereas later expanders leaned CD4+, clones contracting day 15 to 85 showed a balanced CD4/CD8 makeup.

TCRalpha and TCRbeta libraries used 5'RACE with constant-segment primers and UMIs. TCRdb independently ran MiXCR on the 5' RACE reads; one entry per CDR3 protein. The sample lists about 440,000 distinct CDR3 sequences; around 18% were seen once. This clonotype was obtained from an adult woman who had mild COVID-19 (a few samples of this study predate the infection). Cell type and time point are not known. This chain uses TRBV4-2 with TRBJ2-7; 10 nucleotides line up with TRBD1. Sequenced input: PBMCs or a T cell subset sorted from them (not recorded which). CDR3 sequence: CASSPPGWDRGNEQYF. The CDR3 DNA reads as TGTGCCAGCAGCCCACCCGGCTGGGACAGGGGAAACGAGCAGTACTTC.